These 27 T cell receptor beta chains share one sample of origin, sequenced in a study of spatial heterogeneity in lung cancer. Time point described: sample taken at primary tumor resection. TCRdb recomputed calls from the 5' RACE reads with MiXCR, one row per CDR3 protein. The sample has more than 900 distinct CDR3 sequences; less than 15% are singletons. Source: normal lung tissue next to the tumor, taken at surgery. These receptors all stem from a female donor with early-stage non-small cell lung cancer.

This clonotype counts as large (0.1 to 1%). The library was prepared for alpha chains; this beta chain is a stray read, so its frequency means little. The rearrangement joins TRBV12-3 or TRBV12-4 to TRBJ2-5; 7 positions match TRBD2. The CDR3 spans 12 residues. Trimming took 8 bases from V and 5 from J; bases not matched to a gene: 5. This CDR3 is CASSTGGETQYF. The CDR3 DNA reads as TGTGCCAGCTCAACGGGAGGCGAGACCCAGTACTTC.

This clonotype is large (0.1 to 1%) within its sample. This beta chain appears as a stray read in a library generated for alpha chains; its size is not informative. The V and J genes are TRBV3-1 and TRBJ2-7; 10 nucleotides agree with TRBD2. Per germline, CDR1 LGHDT and CDR2 YNNKEL (reference sequence). This CDR3 comprises 16 residues. V lost 1 base, J lost 5 bases, and 8 bases stayed unmatched. In DNA, the CDR3 is TGTGCCAGCAGCCAAGCGTATAGCGGGGGGTTCGACGAGCAGTACTTC. Translation gives CASSQAYSGGFDEQYF.

This clonotype is deemed large. The library was designed around alpha chains, so this beta chain is a stray read whose abundance carries little weight. The chain joins TRBV20-1 to TRBJ2-1; 10 bases agree with TRBD2. The CDR3 has 13 residues. Germline CDR1 reads DFQATT; CDR2 reads SNEGSKA (reference sequence). V trimming: 7 bases; J trimming: 6 bases; junction bases outside the gene matches: 6. The CDR3 DNA follows: TGCAGTGGTCTGGGACTAGCGTTCAATGAGCAGTTCTTC. This gives the protein CSGLGLAFNEQFF.

This clonotype was seen only a few times. This beta chain represents an off-target read in a library built for alpha chains; its size is of limited meaning. V usage is TRBV20-1 and J usage is TRBJ2-7; D is perhaps TRBD2 (6 bases). Trimming pared 1 base from V and 6 bases from J, leaving 19 bases between. This CDR3 has 15 residues. Germline V CDR1 and CDR2: DFQATT, SNEGSKA (reference sequence). The DNA of the CDR3 is TGCAGTGCTAGAGGTAGAGCGGGCTCCCTAGGCGAGCAGTACTTC. It translates to CSARGRAGSLGEQYF.

This clonotype qualifies as medium-sized. This beta chain is off target for a library built for alpha chains, so its abundance means little. This rearrangement joins TRBV5-1 to TRBJ2-6; TRBD1 matches at 9 bases. Germline lookup yields CDR1 SGHRS and CDR2 YFSETQ. The CDR3 runs to 15 residues. V lost 0 bases and J lost 13; bases outside the gene matches: 8. CDR3 DNA sequence: TGCGCCAGCAGCTTGGCGGGACAGGGCGCGGGTGTCCTGACTTTC. It yields the protein CASSLAGQGAGVLTF.

With respect to this clonotype: The library was built for alpha chains, so this beta chain is an off-target read and its size means little. The chain employs TRBV5-6 and TRBJ2-5; possible D gene TRBD2, 6 bases. V was shortened by 4 bases and J by 8 bases, with 18 bases between the two germline ends. Germline CDR1 and CDR2: SGHDT and YYEEEE. CDR3 length: 14 residues. The CDR3 sequence: CASSAGPSGVTQYF. The CDR3 bases are TGTGCCAGCAGCGCGGGACCGTCCGGAGTTACCCAGTACTTC.

This clonotype was counted a few times. This beta chain is off target for a library built for alpha chains, so its abundance means little. V gene TRBV10-3 combines with J gene TRBJ2-5; D remains ambiguous. The CDR3 sequence is 12 residues long. The V gene lost 0 bases and the J gene lost 5 bases, with 4 bases spanning the gap. The germline V gene has CDR1 ENHRY and CDR2 SYGVKD. The CDR3, as DNA: TGTGCCATCAGTGAGTCGGGTGAGACCCAGTACTTC. It translates to CAISESGETQYF.

Comment on this clonotype: This beta chain is a stray read from a library made for alpha chains; its abundance is not meaningful. V is TRBV14 and J is TRBJ2-3; the D is unclear. The CDR3 sequence is 12 residues long. CDR1 and CDR2 (germline): SGHDN, FVKESK. Trimming pared 0 bases from V and 7 bases from J, leaving 5 bases between. CDR3 in DNA: TGTGCCAGCAGCCAAGACCGATATACGCAGTATTTT. It encodes CASSQDRYTQYF. Combining the CDR3 with reference TRBV14 and TRBJ2-3 gives the whole variable domain EAGVTQFPSHSVIEKGQTVTLRCDPISGHDNLYWYRRVMGKEIKFLLHFVKESKQDESGMPNNRFLAERTGGTYSTLKVQPAELEDSGVYFCASSQDRYTQYFGPGTRLTVL.

In the case of this clonotype: A library made for alpha chains picked up this beta chain off target, so its size means little. The chain uses TRBV5-5 and TRBJ2-4; TRBD1 matches at 11 bases. The V segment lost 3 bases and the J segment 9 bases; nucleotides outside the gene matches: 5. Germline lookup yields CDR1 SGHKS and CDR2 YYEKEE (reference sequence). The length of the CDR3 is 14 residues. For the CDR3, the DNA is TGTGCCAGCAGCTCATCCGGGACAGGGGGCATTCAGTACTTC. It is translated as CASSSSGTGGIQYF.

By share, this clonotype counts as large. This beta chain represents an off-target read in a library built for alpha chains; its size is of limited meaning. The chain carries TRBV6-2 or TRBV6-3 and TRBJ2-5, with D hard to call. Trimming left V 6 bases short and J 5 bases short, with 13 bases between. CDR3 size: 13 residues. The germline V gene has CDR1 MNHEY and CDR2 SVGEGT. CDR3 DNA: TGTGCCAGCAGGCAACTTCGATGGGAGACCCAGTACTTC. This sequence encodes CASRQLRWETQYF.

This clonotype is large in the sample. The size of this beta chain means little, since it is a stray read in a library made for alpha chains. V gene TRBV4-2 combines with J gene TRBJ2-3; D is uncertain. V shed 0 bases and J shed 5 bases, with 6 bases lying between them. The CDR3 is 13 residues long. Germline lookup yields CDR1 LGHNA and CDR2 YNFKEQ. This chain's CDR3 is CASSQEFRDTQYF. In DNA, the CDR3 is TGTGCCAGCAGCCAAGAGTTCAGAGATACGCAGTATTTT.

This clonotype is labeled large. A library made for alpha chains picked up this beta chain off target, so its size means little. The V and J genes are TRBV7-3 and TRBJ2-1, with 8 bases lining up with TRBD2. This CDR3 has 15 residues. V dropped 5 bases and J dropped 5; count of bases not matched to a gene: 8. CDR1 and CDR2 (germline): SGHTA, FQGTGA. DNA for the CDR3: TGTGCCAGCAGCCTGGACGGGGGGGCTAACAATGAGCAGTTCTTC. Its translation is CASSLDGGANNEQFF.

This clonotype is deemed large. Being off target in a library aimed at alpha chains, this beta chain has a size of little meaning. V and J are TRBV7-9 and TRBJ2-1; D is ambiguous. Trimming removed 0 bases at V and 7 bases at J, with 10 bases between. The CDR3 covers 14 residues. Germline assignment: CDR1 SEHNR and CDR2 FQNEAQ (reference sequence). The CDR3 spells CASSLAQARNEQFF. As DNA, the CDR3 is TGTGCCAGCAGCTTAGCGCAGGCCAGAAATGAGCAGTTCTTC.

With respect to this clonotype: With the library built for alpha chains, this beta chain is off target and its frequency is not meaningful. V and J are TRBV30 and TRBJ2-3; a possible D gene is TRBD1 (6 bases). The CDR3 is 13 amino acids. V shed 5 bases and J shed 6 bases, with 15 bases lying between them. The germline gives CDR1 GTSNPN, CDR2 SVGIG (reference sequence). DNA for the CDR3: TGTGCCTGGGACAGAGGGGGACGGGATACGCAGTATTTT. Encoded protein: CAWDRGGRDTQYF.

Concerning this clonotype itself: For a library built for alpha chains, this beta chain is a stray read; little rests on its size. The chain joins TRBV15 to TRBJ1-5; TRBD1 might be the D (5 bases). The CDR3 is 15 amino acids. Looked up from germline, CDR1 is LNHNV and CDR2 is YYDKDF (reference sequence). V was trimmed by 0 bases and J by 7 bases, leaving 13 bases between them. This CDR3 is CATSRDPQGGQPQHF. In nucleotides, the CDR3 is TGTGCCACCAGCAGAGATCCCCAGGGAGGACAGCCCCAGCATTTT.

By share of the sample, this clonotype is large. This beta chain appears as a stray read in a library generated for alpha chains; its size is not informative. The chain employs TRBV6-5 and TRBJ2-7; D is unclear. Germline loops: CDR1 MNHEY, CDR2 SVGAGI. The V and J ends lost 5 bases and 6 bases respectively, with 14 bases between them. The CDR3 runs to 13 residues. CDR3 amino acids: CASSTGPWGEQYF. CDR3 coding DNA: TGTGCCAGCAGTACCGGGCCTTGGGGCGAGCAGTACTTC.

This clonotype is medium-sized within its sample. A library prepared for alpha chains yielded this beta chain as an off-target read; its size is of little meaning. This chain connects TRBV7-2 to TRBJ2-2; 7 positions match TRBD2. CDR3 length: 15 amino acids. The V gene end was trimmed by 4 bases and the J gene end by 3 bases; junction bases not matched to a gene: 5. Germline V gene lookup returns CDR1 SGHTA and CDR2 FQGNSA. The CDR3: CASSSGLGYTGELFF. CDR3 DNA sequence: TGTGCCAGCAGCTCCGGACTAGGCTACACCGGGGAGCTGTTTTTT.

This clonotype was seen a few times. This beta chain slipped into a library made for alpha chains as a stray read, so its size is not meaningful. V usage is TRBV11-2 and J usage is TRBJ2-3; tentative D call: TRBD2 (6 bases). The CDR3 sequence is 15 residues long. Trimming shortened V by 5 bases and J by 8 bases, and 20 bases separated the two germline ends. The germline gives CDR1 SGHAT, CDR2 FQNNGV. CDR3 in DNA: TGTGCCAGCAGCCCGTCTGGCGGGGTGTGGGGTACGCAGTATTTT. It translates to CASSPSGGVWGTQYF. The full variable domain, in which reference TRBV11-2 and TRBJ2-3 provide the parts outside the CDR3, is EAGVAQSPRYKIIEKRQSVAFWCNPISGHATLYWYQQILGQGPKLLIQFQNNGVVDDSQLPKDRFSAERLKGVDSTLKIQPAKLEDSAVYLCASSPSGGVWGTQYFGPGTRLTVL.

This clonotype is labeled as medium-sized. A library prepared for alpha chains yielded this beta chain as an off-target read; its size is of little meaning. The CDR3 protein is CASSQERADTQYF. CDR3 DNA: TGCGCCAGCAGCCAAGAAAGGGCCGATACGCAGTATTTT. The chain uses TRBV4-3 and TRBJ2-3; D gene uncertain. Germline CDR1 reads LGHNA; CDR2 reads YSLEER. The CDR3 consists of 13 residues. V lost 0 bases and J 6 bases, leaving 7 bases between the germline ends.

This clonotype is hyperexpanded by share. Being off target in a library aimed at alpha chains, this beta chain has a size of little meaning. This chain uses TRBV25-1 with TRBJ2-5; TRBD1 agrees at 7 bases. After removal of 2 bases from V and 0 bases from J, the junction contained 0 bases not matched to a gene. The CDR3 is 14 amino acids. In germline, CDR1 is MGHDK, CDR2 SYGVNS. The CDR3 bases are TGTGCCAGCAGTGAAAGGGGGCACCAAGAGACCCAGTACTTC. Amino acids: CASSERGHQETQYF.

In this sample, this clonotype is large. This beta chain is an off-target read within a library intended for alpha chains, so its frequency means little. The V call is TRBV7-8, the J call TRBJ2-7; no definite D call. This CDR3 comprises 13 residues. Germline CDR1 and CDR2: SGHVS and FQNEAQ. V shed 5 bases and J shed 1 base, with 9 bases lying between them. The CDR3 sequence is CASSRAASYEQYF. Written as DNA, the CDR3 is TGTGCCAGCAGCAGAGCTGCGTCCTACGAGCAGTACTTC.

Sample share makes this clonotype medium-sized. This beta chain was picked up by a library intended for alpha chains and is off target, so its count carries little meaning. This chain links TRBV20-1 with TRBJ2-3; D perhaps matches TRBD1 (6 bases). The CDR3 contains 14 residues. CDR1 and CDR2 from the germline V gene are DFQATT and SNEGSKA (reference sequence). V lost 5 bases and J lost 1, with 13 bases in between. CDR3 nucleotides: TGCAGTGCTGGCGCAGGGGCCGGCACAGATACGCAGTATTTT. Protein product: CSAGAGAGTDTQYF.

There are a few counts of this clonotype. This beta chain was picked up by a library intended for alpha chains and is off target, so its count carries little meaning. This sequence joins TRBV3-1 and TRBJ1-1; D remains ambiguous. CDR3 length equals 14 residues. Trimming stripped 3 bases from V and 2 bases from J, with 10 bases between. The germline V gene has CDR1 LGHDT and CDR2 YNNKEL (reference sequence). DNA of the CDR3: TGTGCCAGCAGCCAGTCAGGTTCTAACACTGAAGCTTTCTTT. Amino acids: CASSQSGSNTEAFF.

This clonotype qualifies as medium-sized. With the library built for alpha chains, this beta chain is off target and its frequency is not meaningful. The rearrangement links TRBV27 to TRBJ2-6; 7 positions match TRBD1. The V segment lost 6 bases and the J segment 1 base; nucleotides outside the gene matches: 9. CDR1 is MNHEY, CDR2 SMNVEV, per germline (reference sequence). CDR3 length: 17 amino acids. The CDR3 DNA sequence: TGTGCCAGCAGCCCGGGACAGTTCAGGTCTGGGGCCAACGTCCTGACTTTC. This encodes CASSPGQFRSGANVLTF. Full variable domain (rest looked up from reference TRBV27 and TRBJ2-6): EAQVTQNPRYLITVTGKKLTVTCSQNMNHEYMSWYRQDPGLGLRQIYYSMNVEVTDKGDVPEGYKVSRKEKRNFPLILESPSPNQTSLYFCASSPGQFRSGANVLTFGAGSRLTVL.

In this sample, this clonotype is medium-sized (0.01 to 0.1%). For a library built for alpha chains, this beta chain is a stray read; little rests on its size. This rearrangement joins TRBV29-1 to TRBJ2-5; 9 bases match TRBD2. The J segment lost 9 bases and the V segment lost 3 bases, leaving 11 bases of the junction unmatched. The CDR3 runs to 14 residues. The germline CDR1 and CDR2 sequences are SQVTM and ANQGSEA. DNA for the CDR3: TGCAGCGTTGATTCCGGTCTAGCGGGGAAGGCCCAGTACTTC. This codes for CSVDSGLAGKAQYF.

Sample share makes this clonotype large. The size of this beta chain means little, since it is a stray read in a library made for alpha chains. V gene TRBV29-1 combines with J gene TRBJ2-3; the D gene is possibly TRBD2 (6 bases). This CDR3 is built from 12 residues. CDR1 SQVTM and CDR2 ANQGSEA come from the germline V gene. Trimming left V 7 bases short and J 7 bases short, with 15 bases between. CDR3 DNA: TGCAGCGGATCACGGGACTCGAATACGCAGTATTTT. Translation: CSGSRDSNTQYF.

By share of the sample, this clonotype is large. Because the library targeted alpha chains, this beta chain is an off-target read whose size means little. The V gene is TRBV20-1, the J gene TRBJ2-7, with TRBD1 matching over 8 bases. CDR1 and CDR2 from the germline V gene are DFQATT and SNEGSKA (reference sequence). The CDR3 loop spans 14 amino acids. The V and J ends lost 6 bases and 2 bases, in that order; junction bases with no gene match: 9. The CDR3 nucleotides read TGCAGTGCCATGCCCGGACAGGGCCCCTACGAGCAGTACTTC. This gives the protein CSAMPGQGPYEQYF.